The following is a TCR beta chain sequence with its context. Antigen specificity is unknown. This sample was taken from a study of T cells after yellow fever vaccination. Study context: For low cell numbers, libraries were made with SMART-Seq v4 Ultra Low Input. General study points: From the bulk population, abundant clonotypes could contaminate and appear within FACS-sorted repertoires. Overlap between CD4 and CD8 compartments was detected for a small share of clonotypes.

TCRdb redid the calling of the 5' RACE reads with MiXCR, one entry per CDR3 protein. The sample has 450,000 to 600,000 distinct CDR3 sequences; approximately 13% are singletons. CDR1 KGHSH and CDR2 LQKENI come from the germline V gene. The CDR3 loop spans 16 amino acids. V was clipped by 1 base and J by 0 bases, with 7 bases between them. Sequenced here: PBMCs, sampled on the day of the yellow fever booster vaccination. This clonotype was obtained from a man aged 30 to 45 who received the YFV17D yellow fever vaccine. The V and J genes are TRBV18 and TRBJ2-6; D is unclear. For the CDR3, the DNA is TGTGCCAGCTCACCACTGAGCGCCTCTGGGGCCAACGTCCTGACTTTC. It translates to CASSPLSASGANVLTF. Full variable domain (remainder filled in from reference TRBV18 and TRBJ2-6): NAGVMQNPRHLVRRRGQEARLRCSPMKGHSHVYWYRQLPEEGLKFMVYLQKENIIDESGMPKERFSAEFPKEGPSILRIQQVVRGDSAAYFCASSPLSASGANVLTFGAGSRLTVL.